Listed here are 18 T cell receptor beta chains from one sample, sequenced in a study of blood T cells in healthy people across ages. Then a second PCR, running roughly 7 to 12 cycles, was carried out with a sample-barcoded 5' primer and a J-beta primer mix. TCRdb re-called the 5' RACE reads with MiXCR, one entry per CDR3 protein. Of 800,000 to 950,000 distinct CDR3 sequences in the sample, around 36% were seen once. Specimen: blood. The receptor set was obtained from a man between 18 and 29 years old in good health.

V usage is TRBV24-1 and J usage is TRBJ2-1; D gene ambiguous. CDR3 length: 14 residues. Trimming pared 10 bases from V and 2 bases from J, leaving 14 bases between. Germline assignment: CDR1 KGHDR and CDR2 SFDVKD. CDR3 nucleotides: TGTGCCACGGCCCTCCAGGACCCCTACAATGAGCAGTTCTTC. Protein product: CATALQDPYNEQFF.

Only a few counts were recorded for this clonotype. The chain links TRBV7-2 to TRBJ2-1, with D possibly TRBD2 on 6 matching bases. This CDR3 has 15 amino acids. Trimming removed 1 base from V and 10 bases from J, with 17 bases in between. Germline V gene data show CDR1 as SGHTA and CDR2 as FQGNSA. The CDR3 DNA is TGTGCCAGCAGCTTAGGCCTTACCCCGGAGGGGGAGCAGTTCTTC. The encoded protein is CASSLGLTPEGEQFF. The entire variable domain, with the rest obtained from reference TRBV7-2 and TRBJ2-1, is as follows: GAGVSQSPSNKVTEKGKDVELRCDPISGHTALYWYRQSLGQGLEFLIYFQGNSAPDKSGLPSDRFSAERTGGSVSTLTIQRTQQEDSAVYLCASSLGLTPEGEQFFGPGTRLTVL.

This clonotype was detected many times. V usage is TRBV10-3 and J usage is TRBJ2-1, with a weak D call TRBD2 (7 bases). CDR1 is ENHRY, CDR2 SYGVKD, per germline. Trimming cost V 7 bases and J 4 bases, with 17 bases left between them. The CDR3 runs 15 residues. This CDR3 is CAITNFAGAYNEQFF. The CDR3 region has the DNA TGTGCCATCACCAACTTTGCGGGGGCTTACAATGAGCAGTTCTTC.

CDR3 sequence reads: CASSSAGGFPYGYTF. The CDR3 DNA reads TGTGCCAGCAGCTCCGCGGGAGGGTTCCCCTATGGCTACACCTTC. The rearrangement links TRBV7-2 to TRBJ1-2; the D is unclear. V lost 4 bases, J lost 4 bases, and 16 bases lay in between. The CDR3 contains 15 residues. The germline V gene has CDR1 SGHTA and CDR2 FQGNSA.

J is TRBJ1-2 and V is TRBV7-2, with D possibly being TRBD1 (6 bases). CDR1 is SGHTA, CDR2 FQGNSA, per germline. The CDR3 runs 16 residues. Trimming pared 2 bases from V and 0 bases from J, leaving 13 bases between. The CDR3 nucleotides are TGTGCCAGCAGCTTATACCTTCGGACAGCTAACTATGGCTACACCTTC. Translated: CASSLYLRTANYGYTF.

Concerning this clonotype: A much bigger clone sits one base away, suggesting this may be a read error. This sequence joins TRBV4-1 and TRBJ2-1; 10 bases line up with TRBD1. Germline V gene sequence: CDR1 MGHRA, CDR2 YSYEKL. There are 16 residues in the CDR3. The CDR3 DNA reads TGCGCCAGCAGCCAATCGGACAGGGGGTACTACAATGAGCAGATCTTC. Protein sequence: CASSQSDRGYYNEQIF.

Regarding this clonotype: Since a much larger clone is just one base distant, this may be a read error. The gene calls are TRBV6-5 and TRBJ1-6, with TRBD1 identical over 7 bases. The germline gives CDR1 MNHEY, CDR2 SVGAGI. The CDR3 loop spans 13 amino acids. After removal of 7 bases from V and 9 bases from J, the junction contained 6 bases not matched to a gene. CDR3 nucleotide sequence: TGTGCCAGCACCCTGACAGGGAGTTCACCCCTCCACTTT. Translating gives CASTLTGSSPLHF.

The CDR3 DNA sequence: TGTGCCAGCAGCTTAATCTTGATAGGGAGCACAGATACGCAGTATTTT. Translation: CASSLILIGSTDTQYF. The rearrangement joins TRBV7-9 to TRBJ2-3; D not resolved. The V and J ends lost 2 bases and 0 bases respectively, with 12 bases between them. The V gene's germline CDR1 is SEHNR and CDR2 FQNEAQ (reference sequence). The CDR3 spans 16 residues.

This chain joins TRBV11-2 and TRBJ2-1; D is possibly TRBD2 (5 bases). Trimming stripped 4 bases from V and 4 bases from J, with 17 bases between. Germline CDR1 SGHAT, CDR2 FQNNGV. The CDR3 runs to 16 residues. The CDR3 loop is CASSSSEGRLYNEQFF. CDR3 coding DNA: TGTGCCAGCAGCTCTTCCGAAGGGAGACTATACAATGAGCAGTTCTTC.

The chain couples TRBV6-1 to TRBJ2-1; 15 nucleotides line up with TRBD2. CDR1 MNHNS and CDR2 SASEGT come from the germline V gene. This CDR3 contains 18 residues. Losses at the gene ends were 4 bases for V and 3 bases for J; bases not matched to a gene: 7. This CDR3 is CASSGTSGRAKGYNEQFF. The CDR3 DNA follows: TGTGCCAGCAGTGGGACTAGCGGGAGGGCCAAAGGCTACAATGAGCAGTTCTTC.

Ten or more counts support this clonotype. This chain uses TRBV12-3 or TRBV12-4 with TRBJ2-3; D is unresolved. This CDR3 comprises 15 residues. V was cut by 3 bases and J by 3 bases, with 13 bases left in between. The CDR3 DNA is TGTGCCAGCAGTTTTGGGGATACGAGGACAGATACGCAGTATTTT. This gives the protein CASSFGDTRTDTQYF.

This clonotype came up many times. The chain carries TRBV12-3 or TRBV12-4 and TRBJ2-1; D may be TRBD1 (5 bases). The length of the CDR3 is 13 residues. Trimming took off 6 bases at V and 7 bases at J, with 13 bases between the two ends. The chain's CDR3 is CASRPFSGNEQFF. DNA of the CDR3: TGTGCCAGCAGGCCCTTTTCAGGGAATGAGCAGTTCTTC.

V is TRBV25-1 and J is TRBJ2-3; no clear D. Germline V gene data show CDR1 as MGHDK and CDR2 as SYGVNS. With 2 bases removed from V and 3 bases from J, the gap between germline ends came to 12 bases. The CDR3 spans 15 residues. CDR3 region: CASSEEDMGTDTQYF. As DNA, the CDR3 is TGTGCCAGCAGTGAAGAGGATATGGGAACAGATACGCAGTATTTT.

This clonotype has only one observation. A much larger clone lies one base from this, so it may be a read error. The rearrangement uses TRBV7-9 and TRBJ2-5, with D perhaps TRBD1 or TRBD2 (6 bases each). The CDR3 extends over 15 amino acids. CDR1 and CDR2 (germline): SEHNR, FQNEAQ (reference sequence). V was shortened by 0 bases and J by 13 bases, with 21 bases between the two germline ends. The CDR3 spells CASSLAIGGDTDAYF. DNA for the CDR3: TGTGCCAGCAGCTTAGCGATTGGCGGGGACACCGATGCGTACTTC.

The chain couples TRBV7-8 to TRBJ1-2; D remains unclear. The V end lost 2 bases, the J end lost 4 bases, and 8 bases lay between the germline ends. Germline assignment: CDR1 SGHVS and CDR2 FQNEAQ. The CDR3 length is 13 residues. The CDR3 nucleotides read TGTGCCAGCAGCTTATTTGAGACCTATGGCTACACCTTC. Translation gives CASSLFETYGYTF.

The chain recombines TRBV7-2 with TRBJ1-1; D gene uncertain. Trimming removed 3 bases from V and 1 base from J, with 9 bases in between. Germline V gene data show CDR1 as SGHTA and CDR2 as FQGNSA. The CDR3 has 14 residues. The CDR3 loop is CASSFDGGNTEAFF. The CDR3 DNA reads TGTGCCAGCAGCTTTGACGGCGGGAACACTGAAGCTTTCTTT.

This clonotype was observed a handful of times. The V and J genes are TRBV5-5 and TRBJ2-7; D is tentatively TRBD1 or TRBD2 (5 bases each). Germline CDR1 reads SGHKS; CDR2 reads YYEKEE (reference sequence). The CDR3 is 13 residues long. Deletions cut 4 bases from V and 1 base from J, with 9 bases between. CDR3 nucleotides: TGTGCCAGCAGCGGGGGACCGTCCTACGAGCAGTACTTC. Translated: CASSGGPSYEQYF.

For this clonotype: A much bigger clone sits one base away, suggesting this may be a read error. The chain employs TRBV6-2 or TRBV6-3 and TRBJ2-7; D unresolved. The CDR3 is made up of 12 amino acids. From germline, CDR1 is MNHEY and CDR2 SVGEGT. This CDR3 is CVTQTGGYEQYF. CDR3 bases: TGTGTCACCCAAACGGGCGGTTACGAGCAGTACTTC.